Below, 13 T cell receptor beta chains from the same sample are listed, as sequenced in a study of cytomegalovirus exposure and HLA in healthy donors. PCR involved 60 Vbeta and 13 Jbeta primers. TCRdb keeps only in-frame clones here, not all; method: immunoSEQ multiplex PCR. The sample gives 90,000 to 150,000 clones, around 84% of which show up once; 2.5% to 3.5% is in the top ten. The sequencing sample was made of PBMCs. The receptors stem from a woman aged 30 to 39 in good health and CMV-seropositive.

This clone was recorded a few times. The chain couples TRBV11-1 to TRBJ1-5; weak D call: TRBD1 (5 bases). V was trimmed by 4 bases and J by 5 bases, leaving 12 bases between them. The CDR3 spans 14 residues. Germline V gives CDR1 SGHAT, CDR2 FQDESV (reference sequence). This CDR3 reads CASSYTGYHQPQHF. In nucleotides, the CDR3 is TGTGCCAGCAGCTATACAGGCTACCATCAGCCCCAGCATTTT.

V usage is TRBV6-5 and J usage is TRBJ2-5; TRBD2 agrees at 7 bases. The end of the DNA fits TRBJ2-7 better, so the J call may be wrong. Germline CDR1 and CDR2: MNHEY and SVGAGI. The CDR3 loop spans 14 amino acids. CDR3 residues: CASRHGGGSYEQYF. The CDR3, as DNA: TGTGCCAGCAGGCATGGGGGGGGGAGTTACGAGCAGTACTTC.

The V call is TRBV28, the J call TRBJ2-3; no clear D gene. This CDR3 has 12 residues. Trimming took 6 bases from V and 3 from J, leaving 7 bases between them. Germline V lookup: CDR1 MDHEN, CDR2 SYDVKM. DNA of the CDR3: TGTGCCAGCAGAACTTTTACAGATACGCAGTATTTT. As protein: CASRTFTDTQYF. The full variable domain, with the rest looked up from reference TRBV28 and TRBJ2-3, is DVKVTQSSRYLVKRTGEKVFLECVQDMDHENMFWYRQDPGLGLRLIYFSYDVKMKEKGDIPEGYSVSREKKERFSLILESASTNQTSMYLCASRTFTDTQYFGPGTRLTVL.

In its sample, this clone was seen a few times. The CDR3 DNA follows: TGTGCCAGCACGAAGCAGGGCCGCAATCAGCCCCAGCATTTT. Translating it yields CASTKQGRNQPQHF. The chain links TRBV7-2 to TRBJ1-5; a weak D match, TRBD1 (5 bases). There are 14 residues in the CDR3. Trimming stripped 7 bases from V and 2 bases from J, with 12 bases between. CDR1 is SGHTA and CDR2 is FQGNSA in the germline V gene.

The rearrangement joins TRBV11-1 to TRBJ1-1, with D possibly being TRBD1 (5 bases). The V gene lost 4 bases and the J gene lost 4 bases, with 13 bases spanning the gap. Germline CDR1 is SGHAT and CDR2 is FQDESV (reference sequence). The CDR3 contains 14 residues. For the CDR3, the DNA is TGTGCCAGCAGCTCCACCCCGACAGTCACTGAAGCTTTCTTT. It encodes CASSSTPTVTEAFF.

For this clone: At the DNA level, this CDR3 is encoded by other sequences in the same sample as well. This chain joins TRBV5-1 and TRBJ2-7; 9 bases match TRBD1. The germline CDR1 and CDR2 sequences are SGHRS and YFSETQ. V was clipped by 3 bases and J by 5 bases; unmatched bases: 6. This CDR3 has 14 residues. This chain's CDR3 is CASSWTGEEDEQYF. The CDR3, as DNA: TGCGCCAGCAGCTGGACAGGGGAAGAGGACGAGCAGTACTTC.

This chain links TRBV4-2 with TRBJ2-1, with 7 bases identical to TRBD2. With 4 bases clipped from V and 7 bases from J, the junction kept 4 bases outside the gene matches. The CDR3 is 13 residues long. Germline values: CDR1 LGHNA, CDR2 YNFKEQ. In DNA form, the CDR3 reads TGTGCCAGCAGCCCCCGACTAGCAAATGAGCAGTTCTTC. It yields the protein CASSPRLANEQFF.

The chain carries TRBV2 and TRBJ2-5, with a weak D call TRBD2 (6 bases). The CDR3 is 13 amino acids. The V and J ends lost 3 bases and 5 bases respectively, with 10 bases between them. Per germline, CDR1 SNHLY and CDR2 FYNNEI. In DNA form, the CDR3 reads TGTGCCAGCAGTGACAGCGGGCTGGAGACCCAGTACTTC. This gives the protein CASSDSGLETQYF.

This clone was counted between two and nine times. The chain is built from TRBV27 and TRBJ2-3, with 8 bases lining up with TRBD1. Germline V CDR1 and CDR2: MNHEY, SMNVEV (reference sequence). Trimming removed 7 bases from V and 6 bases from J; junction bases left unmatched: 15. The CDR3 runs to 16 residues. This CDR3 is CASTPRRGQEVDTQYF. In DNA form, the CDR3 reads TGTGCCAGCACCCCTCGCCGGGGACAGGAGGTGGATACGCAGTATTTT.

CDR3 in DNA: TGTGCCAGCAGCGACAGGGGGGGCTACACCTTC. Translation gives CASSDRGGYTF. V is TRBV9 and J is TRBJ1-2; 8 bases align to TRBD1. The CDR3 has 11 amino acids. J gave up 8 bases and V 3 bases, and 0 bases lay outside the gene matches. The V gene's germline CDR1 is SGDLS and CDR2 YYNGEE.

About this clone: The sample carries other DNA sequences with the same CDR3. V and J are TRBV6-1 and TRBJ2-7, with no clear D. V was shortened by 3 bases and J by 0 bases, with 9 bases between the two germline ends. The CDR3 sequence is 14 residues long. In germline, CDR1 is MNHNS, CDR2 SASEGT. CDR3 residues: CASSENWSSYEQYF. The CDR3 nucleotides are TGTGCCAGCAGTGAGAACTGGAGCTCCTACGAGCAGTACTTC.

J is TRBJ2-3 and V is TRBV14; no definite D call. Trimming removed 0 bases at V and 8 bases at J, with 9 bases between. Germline V gene lookup returns CDR1 SGHDN and CDR2 FVKESK. The CDR3 is made up of 13 amino acids. The CDR3 DNA is TGTGCCAGCAGCCAAGATGGGCCCGGTACGCAGTATTTT. Protein sequence: CASSQDGPGTQYF.

This chain links TRBV27 with TRBJ2-1, with D maybe TRBD2 (6 bases). From germline, CDR1 is MNHEY and CDR2 SMNVEV (reference sequence). Trimming took 3 bases from V and 2 from J, leaving 11 bases between them. This CDR3 spans 15 amino acids. DNA of the CDR3: TGTGCCAGCAGTTTTGGAGGGAAAACCTACAATGAGCAGTTCTTC. The encoded protein is CASSFGGKTYNEQFF.